A single sample gave rise to the 20 T cell receptor beta chains below, sequenced in a study of radiotherapy plus CTLA-4 blockade in lung cancer. Sequenced by immunoSEQ multiplex PCR; TCRdb stores in-frame clones only, minus some. The data hold approximately 89,000 clones, with about 85% observed a single time. The input for sequencing was peripheral blood, taken from a patient treated with radiotherapy plus ipilimumab. The receptors come from a human donor with non-small cell lung cancer that progressed on radiotherapy plus ipilimumab.

The rearrangement links TRBV2 to TRBJ1-1; D gene ambiguous. The V and J ends lost 8 bases and 3 bases respectively, with 16 bases between them. CDR3 size: 14 residues. Germline-derived CDR1 and CDR2 are SNHLY and FYNNEI. The CDR3 region is CASPKIGMDTEAFF. CDR3 DNA sequence: TGTGCCAGCCCCAAAATCGGAATGGACACTGAAGCTTTCTTT. Full variable domain (rest looked up from reference TRBV2 and TRBJ1-1): EPEVTQTPSHQVTQMGQEVILRCVPISNHLYFYWYRQILGQKVEFLVSFYNNEISEKSEIFDDQFSVERPDGSNFTLKIRSTKLEDSAMYFCASPKIGMDTEAFFGQGTRLTVV.

This clone came up once. This CDR3 reads CASREKGGTEAFF. The DNA of the CDR3 is TGTGCCAGTAGGGAGAAAGGTGGCACTGAAGCTTTCTTT. This rearrangement joins TRBV19 to TRBJ1-1; D not certain. Trimming left V 6 bases short and J 4 bases short, with 12 bases between. Germline V gene data show CDR1 as LNHDA and CDR2 as SQIVND (reference sequence). This CDR3 is 13 amino acids long.

The rearrangement uses TRBV12-5 and TRBJ2-7; 8 nucleotides line up with TRBD2. With 6 bases clipped from V and 0 bases from J, the junction kept 4 bases outside the gene matches. CDR3 length equals 14 residues. Germline V gene sequence: CDR1 LGHNT, CDR2 FRNRAP. The CDR3 DNA follows: TGTGCTAGTGGCAATAGCGGGACCTCCTACGAGCAGTACTTC. Translated: CASGNSGTSYEQYF.

The chain recombines TRBV4-1 with TRBJ2-7; D possibly corresponds to TRBD1 (6 bases). This CDR3 has 15 residues. Germline CDR1 and CDR2: MGHRA and YSYEKL. Trimming left V 1 base short and J 0 bases short, with 10 bases between. CDR3 sequence: CASSQGTAYSYEQYF. CDR3 in DNA: TGCGCCAGCAGCCAAGGGACAGCCTACTCCTACGAGCAGTACTTC.

This CDR3 reads CASSRKGFNGYTF. DNA for the CDR3: TGCGCCAGCAGCCGAAAGGGGTTCAATGGCTACACCTTC. The chain employs TRBV4-3 and TRBJ1-2; D possibly corresponds to TRBD1 (5 bases). V lost 4 bases, J lost 6 bases, and 12 bases lay in between. This CDR3 region has 13 residues. CDR1 is LGHNA and CDR2 is YSLEER in the germline V gene.

The chain recombines TRBV7-2 with TRBJ2-2; D is possibly TRBD1 or TRBD2 (5 bases each). Germline V lookup: CDR1 SGHTA, CDR2 FQGNSA. CDR3 size: 15 residues. V was clipped by 1 base and J by 7 bases, with 13 bases between them. The CDR3 protein is CASSLVPGHIGELFF. CDR3 DNA: TGTGCCAGCAGCTTAGTCCCGGGGCATATCGGGGAGCTGTTTTTT.

The V call is TRBV18, the J call TRBJ1-5, with D tentatively TRBD1 (6 bases). The V end was cut by 4 bases, the J end by 3 bases, with 16 bases between. Germline V gives CDR1 KGHSH, CDR2 LQKENI. This CDR3 contains 16 residues. Here the CDR3 DNA reads TGTGCCAGCTCACTGCTAGGCGGGACACCCAATCAGCCCCAGCATTTT. Amino acids: CASSLLGGTPNQPQHF.

The genes are TRBV7-6 and TRBJ1-3, with 8 bases fitting TRBD1. CDR3 length: 15 amino acids. V trimming: 5 bases; J trimming: 7 bases; junction bases outside the gene matches: 10. In germline, CDR1 is SGHVS, CDR2 FNYEAQ. The CDR3 coding sequence is TGTGCCAGCAGCCCGGGTGAGACAGGGGTCAACACCATATATTTT. Translation gives CASSPGETGVNTIYF.

This chain links TRBV27 with TRBJ2-1; D gene unclear. Germline CDR1 is MNHEY and CDR2 is SMNVEV (reference sequence). This CDR3 contains 15 residues. Between the trimmed V and J ends, which lost 4 bases and 4 bases, there was a span of 14 bases. CDR3 nucleotide sequence: TGTGCCAGCAGTTCGAGACATCAAGCATACAATGAGCAGTTCTTC. This encodes CASSSRHQAYNEQFF.

The chain links TRBV9 to TRBJ1-1; D is perhaps TRBD1 (6 bases). V gave up 0 bases and J gave up 3 bases, with 15 bases separating them. Germline values: CDR1 SGDLS, CDR2 YYNGEE. CDR3 length: 16 amino acids. The CDR3 DNA reads TGTGCCAGCAGCGTAGCTAGAGGGGGAAGGGACACTGAAGCTTTCTTT. Translation: CASSVARGGRDTEAFF.

This chain links TRBV10-3 with TRBJ2-7, with 8 nucleotides matching TRBD2. Germline V gene data show CDR1 as ENHRY and CDR2 as SYGVKD. The CDR3 runs 13 residues. V lost 5 bases to trimming and J lost 3 bases; unmatched junction nucleotides: 3. The CDR3 region is CAISPRGGYEQYF. The CDR3 DNA reads TGTGCCATCAGTCCCCGGGGGGGCTACGAGCAGTACTTC.

The V and J genes are TRBV6-6 and TRBJ2-1; possibly TRBD2 for D (6 bases). Trimming removed 6 bases at V and 5 bases at J, with 20 bases between. The CDR3 has 16 residues. Germline V lookup: CDR1 MNHNY, CDR2 SVGAGI (reference sequence). The CDR3 region is CASSPRLARRDNEQFF. The CDR3, as DNA: TGTGCCAGCAGCCCCCGGCTGGCTAGGAGGGACAATGAGCAGTTCTTC.

This chain links TRBV4-1 with TRBJ1-1; 7 nucleotides match TRBD1. Trimming cost V 0 bases and J 7 bases; bases outside gene matches: 2. This CDR3 contains 13 residues. Germline CDR1 and CDR2: MGHRA and YSYEKL. CDR3 in amino acids: CASSQEQGFEAFF. The CDR3 DNA is TGCGCCAGCAGCCAAGAACAGGGGTTTGAAGCTTTCTTT.

The rearrangement uses TRBV4-1 and TRBJ2-5; D could derive from TRBD1 or TRBD2 (6 bases each). The tail of the sequence fits TRBJ2-7 better, so the J call may be wrong. Germline V gives CDR1 MGHRA, CDR2 YSYEKL. The CDR3 length is 17 residues. CDR3 coding DNA: TGCGCCAGCAGCCAAGACGGGGGCCAGGGGACGGCCTACGAGCAGTACTTC. This translates into CASSQDGGQGTAYEQYF.

This chain links TRBV28 with TRBJ1-1; 7 bases match TRBD1. Germline V CDR1 and CDR2: MDHEN, SYDVKM. This CDR3 is built from 11 residues. The ends lost 5 bases at V and 9 bases at J; junction bases unmatched: 3. CDR3 bases: TGTGCCAGCAGTCGGACAGGAAAAGCTTTCTTT. Residues: CASSRTGKAFF.

The rearrangement uses TRBV7-2 and TRBJ2-7, with D possibly being TRBD1 or TRBD2 (5 bases each). Germline CDR1 and CDR2: SGHTA and FQGNSA. The CDR3 is made up of 12 amino acids. V was cut by 4 bases and J by 4 bases, with 8 bases left in between. The CDR3 bases are TGTGCCAGCAGCTCCGGGGCTTACGAGCAGTACTTC. Translated, it gives CASSSGAYEQYF.

The chain employs TRBV10-3 and TRBJ1-1; no clear D. The CDR3 spans 15 residues. V gave up 1 base and J gave up 3 bases, with 12 bases separating them. The germline V gene encodes CDR1 ENHRY and CDR2 SYGVKD. CDR3 bases: TGTGCCATCAGTGAGTATTTACTCGGGGACACTGAAGCTTTCTTT. Its protein is CAISEYLLGDTEAFF.

This clone was detected a few times. The chain uses TRBV4-2 and TRBJ2-1, with 13 bases fitting TRBD2. The CDR3 consists of 17 residues. The trim removed 4 bases at V and 1 base at J, leaving 4 bases unmatched. Germline V gives CDR1 LGHNA, CDR2 YNFKEQ. CDR3 sequence reads: CASSPGTSGDSYNEQFF. CDR3 DNA: TGTGCCAGCAGCCCCGGGACTAGCGGGGATTCCTACAATGAGCAGTTCTTC.

The chain has TRBV6-5 and TRBJ1-2; weak D call: TRBD1 (6 bases). V was pared by 6 bases and J by 6 bases, with 14 bases between. The CDR3 loop spans 13 amino acids. Germline-derived CDR1 and CDR2 are MNHEY and SVGAGI. CDR3 region: CASSPDRNDGYTF. CDR3 sequence (DNA): TGTGCCAGCAGCCCCGACAGGAACGATGGCTACACCTTC.

The V gene is TRBV7-5, the J gene TRBJ1-5; TRBD1, as called in the table, went unchecked against the DNA. TRBV7-5 is described as a pseudogene. This CDR3 contains 16 residues. The CDR3 spells CVRSPLGVYSNQPQHF. The CDR3 DNA is TGTGTCAGAAGCCCTCTAGGGGTATATAGCAATCAGCCCCAGCATTTT.